The 5 T cell receptor beta chains reported below all come from one sample, sequenced in a study of vaccination effects on CD4 cells after COVID-19. Using viral peptide pools, the ViraFEST assay grew out antigen-specific CD4+ T cells prior to sequencing. Following 10 days of culture, CD4+ T cells were isolated. Two-dose BNT162b2 or mRNA-1273 vaccination was given to participants. Antigens for these TCRs are unknown. Libraries were prepared by immunoSEQ multiplex PCR; TCRdb keeps only in-frame clonotypes and omits some of them. The sample carries around 30,000 clones, around 74% recorded once. The sample consisted of CD4+ T cells from PBMCs cultured with HCoV-OC43 spike peptides, taken after COVID-19 vaccination. The subset: HCoV-OC43 spike overlapping peptide pool stimulation. These receptor sequences come from a human donor who received a COVID-19 vaccine.

The chain is built from TRBV5-5 and TRBJ1-3; D not resolved. Germline values: CDR1 SGHKS, CDR2 YYEKEE (reference sequence). V was clipped by 0 bases and J by 0 bases, with 10 bases between them. The CDR3 loop spans 16 amino acids. The CDR3 loop is CASSLDRAFSGNTIYF. The CDR3 DNA is TGTGCCAGCAGCTTGGATCGGGCCTTCTCTGGAAACACCATATATTTT.

The V call is TRBV6-5, the J call TRBJ1-2; tentatively, D is TRBD1 (5 bases). The CDR3 contains 13 residues. The V end was cut by 2 bases, the J end by 7 bases, with 11 bases between. Germline V gene sequence: CDR1 MNHEY, CDR2 SVGAGI. Written as DNA, the CDR3 is TGTGCCAGCAGTTACAGGAGGGGAGCTGGCTACACCTTC. Its protein is CASSYRRGAGYTF.

This chain connects TRBV4-1 to TRBJ2-1, with TRBD2 as a possible D gene (5 bases). The CDR3 totals 13 residues. CDR1 MGHRA and CDR2 YSYEKL come from the germline V gene. The V gene lost 5 bases and the J gene lost 6 bases, with 11 bases spanning the gap. CDR3: CASSNTRSNEQFF. The CDR3 DNA sequence: TGCGCCAGCAGCAATACTAGAAGCAATGAGCAGTTCTTC.

This clone came up a few times. This chain links TRBV3-1 (or the pseudogene TRBV3-2) with TRBJ1-2, with a possible D match to TRBD1 (6 bases). Germline V gene sequence: CDR1 LGHDT, CDR2 YNNKEL (reference sequence). The CDR3 is 14 amino acids. Trimming left V 3 bases short and J 4 bases short, with 12 bases between. The CDR3 nucleotides are TGTGCCAGCAGCCAGAGACAGGCCCCCTATGGCTACACCTTC. Translating it yields CASSQRQAPYGYTF.

The rearrangement uses TRBV6-5 and TRBJ2-7; D possibly uses TRBD1 or TRBD2 (6 bases each). Trimming removed 2 bases from V and 6 bases from J, with 17 bases in between. The CDR3 covers 15 residues. Germline CDR1 is MNHEY and CDR2 is SVGAGI. The CDR3 nucleotides are TGTGCCAGCAGTTACGGTGGGGGGACACCCGGCGAGCAGTACTTC. This gives the protein CASSYGGGTPGEQYF.